A selection of T cell receptor beta chains follows, all from one sample in a study of T cell changes during pregnancy in multiple sclerosis. Sequenced by immunoSEQ multiplex PCR; TCRdb stores in-frame clones only, minus some. The data contain about 110,000 clones, about 90% of them singletons. The sequencing here drew on peripheral blood, taken after pregnancy. The source of these receptors is a female donor with multiple sclerosis, enrolled in a pregnancy study. Each CDR3 is given with its conserved first and last residue.

TRBV5-1	TRBJ1-3	CASSDPGLPGAPGNTIYF
TRBV6-5	TRBJ1-6	CASSPPGRGRSPLHF
TRBV7-6	TRBJ2-7	CASSLGLLYEQYF
TRBV19	TRBJ1-1	CASSWGGQGGSMNTEAFF
TRBV4-1	TRBJ2-3	CASSQGRDSRLSTDTQYF
TRBV5-1	TRBJ1-1	CASSLDGVGNTEAFF
TRBV15	TRBJ1-2	CATRGGDSRLGYTF
TRBV7-2	TRBJ2-2	CASSLAPWAGGLITGELFF
TRBV7-9	TRBJ1-3	CASSLWRGQGSTGNTIYF
TRBV28	TRBJ1-2	CASSFDRGWDGYTF
TRBV19	TRBJ1-2	CASSAQGRGDYGYTF
TRBV15	TRBJ2-6	CATSRDLDVLTF
TRBV27	TRBJ2-6	CASSILRGGANVLTF
TRBV18	TRBJ1-1	CASSRGGSGTEAFF
TRBV30	TRBJ1-2	CAWTRGGQGEGYTF
TRBV4-1	TRBJ1-6	CASSQFGQGSNSPLHF
TRBV5-1	TRBJ2-7	CASSNRTSGGVEQYF
TRBV6-1	TRBJ1-2	CASSEGGGRNYGYTF
TRBV4-2	TRBJ2-1	CASSQEQTYNEQFF
TRBV28	TRBJ2-7	CASSLWASGSSYEQYF
TRBV5-5	TRBJ2-2	CASSLAGGRAAGELFF
TRBV2	TRBJ1-4	CASRDRGLFGEKLFF
TRBV30	TRBJ1-2	CAWSVGGPLGYTF
TRBV7-3	TRBJ2-2	CASSTTTSQVVVFF
TRBV9	TRBJ1-1	CASSPAGAWNTEAFF
TRBV5-1	TRBJ1-1	CASSLARGAEAFF
TRBV18	TRBJ1-2	CASSPQLTDGYTF
TRBV5-4	TRBJ2-7	CASSPGTSGIILEEQYF
TRBV9	TRBJ1-1	CASSGQGYTEAFF
TRBV28	TRBJ1-5	CASSFRYRQPQHF
TRBV6-4	TRBJ2-3	CASSGTGGTDTQYF
TRBV28	TRBJ1-2	CASSLGQGTTSGGYTF
TRBV19	TRBJ1-1	CASSRQGNTEAFF
TRBV29-1	TRBJ1-2	CSVATGGNGYTF
TRBV28	TRBJ2-7	CASGSSYEQYF
TRBV9	TRBJ2-2	CASSVGIGDTGELFF
TRBV11-2	TRBJ2-7	CASSLEYYEQYF
TRBV5-1	TRBJ2-7	CASSPGGGRPYEQYF
TRBV6-1	TRBJ2-3	CASSATLAGSTDTQYF
TRBV28	TRBJ2-7	CASARYEQYF
TRBV19	TRBJ1-1	CASSPTGAKTEAFF
TRBV9	TRBJ1-1	CASSPKQGSNTEAFF
TRBV7-9	TRBJ2-1	CASSRRRGSYNEQFF
TRBV18	TRBJ2-1	CASSPQNSFYNEQFF
TRBV9	TRBJ1-6	CASSVADRDNSPLHF
TRBV7-2	TRBJ2-1	CASGNIGGIFNEQFF
TRBV2	TRBJ1-1	CASSEQPSGNTEAFF
TRBV14	TRBJ1-1	CASSQERGRAFF
TRBV6-5	TRBJ2-7	CASSYLQGAGEQYF
TRBV4-1	TRBJ1-4	CASSRAGLGEKLFF
TRBV5-5	TRBJ2-1	CASSLQGASYNEQFF
TRBV7-9	TRBJ2-7	CASSLGGLAGTFYEQYF
TRBV6-1	TRBJ1-1	CASSYGATEAFF
TRBV10-3	TRBJ2-2	CAISEPTGTSGSHGELFF
TRBV7-6	TRBJ2-5	CASSLGGSGGYQETQYF
TRBV6-5	TRBJ2-5	CASSSGEGVGETQYF
TRBV5-6	TRBJ2-7	CASSLVDEQYF
TRBV9	TRBJ2-5	CASSVGRLAVQETQYF